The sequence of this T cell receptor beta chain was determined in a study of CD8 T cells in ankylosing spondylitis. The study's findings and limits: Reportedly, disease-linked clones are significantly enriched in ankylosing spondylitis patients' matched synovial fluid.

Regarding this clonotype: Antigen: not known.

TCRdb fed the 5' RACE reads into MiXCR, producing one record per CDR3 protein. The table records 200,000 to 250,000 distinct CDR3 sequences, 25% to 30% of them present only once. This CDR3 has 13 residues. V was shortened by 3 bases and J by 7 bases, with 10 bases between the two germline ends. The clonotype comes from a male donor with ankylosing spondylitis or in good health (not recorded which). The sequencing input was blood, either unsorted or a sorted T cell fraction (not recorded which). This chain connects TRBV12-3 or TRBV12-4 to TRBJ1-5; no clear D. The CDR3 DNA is TGTGCCAGCAGTTTGCTCCTGGAACAGCCCCAGCATTTT. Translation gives CASSLLLEQPQHF.